This TCR beta chain is drawn from a study of identical twins (dated by TCRdb to about 2016). At the level of the whole study: To test whether fetal clonotypes persist, this study deep-sequenced TCR alpha and beta repertoires from monozygotic twins, from unrelated adults of various ages, and from cord blood. To rule out contamination, replicate twin experiments were performed at different times with different library preparation protocols. The research as a whole found: Conclusions relied on cross-sectional statistical analysis, since the same donors could not be followed over many years. Invariant T cells such as MAIT and iNKT could partly confound zero-insertion analyses, although diverse VJ usage argued against such confounding for most clonotypes. Fewer insertions were carried by abundant cord blood beta clonotypes; a weaker similar trend was observed in young adult naive repertoires, while no such trend was observed in memory repertoires. Compared with coincidental sharing between unrelated individuals, an excess of low generation-probability sequences was observed among out-of-frame TCR alpha sequences shared between twins. In beta out-of-frame sequences, excess twin sharing was weaker, because having fewer shared sequences lowered the signal-to-noise ratio. Recombination models systematically underestimated out-of-frame TCR alpha sharing in monozygotic twins but agreed with sharing between unrelated individuals.

To prepare the library, 5' RACE was applied. Data came from an Illumina HiSeq 2000. Template switching added a universal primer binding site, and the final cDNA carried a unique molecular identifier that allowed TCR cDNA molecules to be counted accurately. Specific primers in the conserved constant-segment region were used to synthesize first-strand cDNA for the TCR alpha and beta chains. To control for contamination, every cDNA library was double barcoded, receiving both a SMART-Mk sample barcode and Illumina barcodes. TruSeq adapter sequences, together with Illumina sample barcodes, were added in two successive PCR steps. The Illumina HiSeq platform was used with custom primers to sequence TCR alpha and beta cDNA libraries. In the authors' own workflow: MiGEC was used to process raw reads and extract unique molecular identifiers, and MiXCR was used to find CDR3 positions. Recombination models were inferred per individual with the repgenHMM and IGoR tools using an EM algorithm. The analysis of shared clonotypes was done with the tcR package in R, with sharing normalized by the product of cloneset sizes. To study raw recombination without the effects of thymic and clonal selection, out-of-frame nonproductive sequences were analyzed. TCRdb cleaned the public reads at Q25 with fastp, built clones with MiXCR and kept in-frame beta chains. Every CDR3 protein is listed once, alongside the most common genes and DNA of its rows. The V and J calls here are based on TCRdb, not the publication. This sample has around 490,000 distinct CDR3 sequences in its table, and around an eighth of those were observed once. The ten most abundant clones make up approximately 1% of the sample.

Inclusive of the bounding cysteine and phenylalanine, the CDR3 is 17 residues long. The only DNA kept is the CDR3, 51 bases in frame from the first base. From V the trimming removes 1 base and from J it removes 2 bases, while the gene matches leave 8 bases of the junction unaccounted for. CDR1 and CDR2 (MGHDK, SYGVNS) derive from the germline V gene. This clonotype was seen a handful of times. Its antigen specificity is not known. The record has no base qualities; no much larger clone is one base away. Every donor was a healthy Caucasian. Three pairs of female monozygotic twins, all aged about 18 to 29 years, were included in the twin cohort. CD4+ and CD8+ T cell populations were isolated with positive isolation kits from Invitrogen. This same sample was also taken into another study, of yellow fever vaccine responses in identical twins. The second study's paper adds: According to the authors, in identical twins the way T cells responded to vaccination appeared partly convergent and partly personalized. In the study, vaccine-responding T cell clones were precisely tracked in identical twins.

The sequenced material came from CD4+ T cells sorted from blood. The chain couples TRBV25-1 to TRBJ2-3, and TRBD1 matches 8 of the central bases. The TCR comes from a young woman in good health. The CDR3 region reads CASSELGQGASTDTQYF. The sequenced DNA: TGTGCCAGCAGTGAATTGGGCCAGGGGGCCTCCACAGATACGCAGTATTTT.